The source of this T cell receptor (beta chain) is a study of blood T cells in healthy people across ages. Looking at the study overall: Per two T cells, template switching captured roughly one barcoded beta molecule.

The CDR3 has 14 residues. Germline V gives CDR1 MNHNS, CDR2 SASEGT. With 10 bases clipped from V and 5 bases from J, the junction kept 13 bases outside the gene matches. Then a second PCR, running roughly 7 to 11 cycles, was carried out with a sample-barcoded 5' primer and a J-beta primer mix. Each CDR3 protein is one row after TCRdb ran MiXCR on the 5' RACE reads. The sample lists approximately 960,000 distinct CDR3 sequences, around 29% occurring once. General study points: With age, beta diversity per million T cells declined roughly linearly, significantly by 30 to 50. Lack of knowledge of donor CMV status possibly confounded expanded clonotype changes.

Comment on this clonotype: Its target is unknown.

The data were also submitted as part of a second study, on T cells of mothers and their children. From that second work: The study found slightly higher but non-significant overlap in related versus unrelated mother-child pairs.

The specimen was blood. The source is a woman in her 40s in good health. The rearrangement uses TRBV6-1 and TRBJ1-2, with 7 bases identical to TRBD1. The CDR3: CATGGQRSRYGYTF. Written as DNA, the CDR3 is TGTGCCACCGGGGGACAGCGAAGTCGGTATGGCTACACCTTC.